This note documents a single T cell receptor beta chain sequence. This entry is derived from a study of CD8 T cells in Susac syndrome. The V end lost 2 bases, the J end lost 6 bases, and 8 bases lay between the germline ends. CDR3 size: 13 residues. CD8+ and CD4+ T cells circulating in blood were sequenced for TCR beta. The multiple sclerosis control group comprised treatment-naive patients with stable or active relapsing-remitting disease. Purification of the CD8+ and CD4+ T cells relied on negative isolation, and TEMRA cells underwent FACS enrichment. Reverse transcription of roughly 0.5 to 1 ug RNA was performed with random hexamers. TCR beta CDR3 was amplified by immunoSEQ covering 54 Vbeta and 13 Jbeta. A single record per CDR3 protein comes from TCRdb applying MiXCR to the immunoSEQ multiplex PCR reads. This sample has under 350,000 distinct CDR3 sequences; 92% occur once, and the top ten carry approximately 0.065%.

Material for sequencing was CD4+ T cells from PBMCs. The chain links TRBV12-3 or TRBV12-4 to TRBJ1-5; D perhaps matches TRBD1 (6 bases). The origin of this receptor is a human donor with multiple sclerosis. CDR3 DNA sequence: TGTGCCAGCAGTTTAACAGGGCTTCAGCCCCAGCATTTT. The encoded protein is CASSLTGLQPQHF.